This T cell receptor beta chain emerged from a study of T cell repertoires in cytomegalovirus infection. Whole-study context: It was the public TCR beta signatures that indicated both CMV infection and matching HLA type. Study-wide points: The ex vivo response was dominated by HLA-C-restricted CMV-specific TCR beta clonotypes.

This clonotype was seen more than once but under ten times. The antigen remains undetermined. MiXCR, applied by TCRdb to the reads, yields one record per CDR3 protein. Of roughly 920,000 distinct CDR3 sequences listed, roughly 30% are singletons. Trimming left V 6 bases short and J 4 bases short, with 16 bases between. In germline, CDR1 is WNHNN, CDR2 SYGVQD (reference sequence). There are 15 residues in the CDR3. The origin of this receptor is a human donor in good health (CMV status not recorded). Some clones in this sample may be carry-over from other donors' samples. The source was cultured CD8+ T cells from PBMCs, collected from culture after CMV antigen stimulation. The J gene is TRBJ1-3, the V gene TRBV10-1; TRBD1 might be the D (6 bases). The CDR3 region has the DNA TGCGCCAGCAGGGTTTCGACAGGACCAGGAAACACCATATATTTT. Its translation: CASRVSTGPGNTIYF.